Shown below are 15 T cell receptor beta chains from a single sample sequenced in a study of spatial heterogeneity in lung cancer. In TCRdb, the 5' RACE reads were re-called with MiXCR into one record per CDR3 protein. This table has 80,000 to 95,000 distinct CDR3 sequences, approximately 8.2% appearing once. Noted time point: sample taken at primary tumor resection. Whole RNA came from tumor, nontumor lung or frozen PBMC and was sequenced without being sorted. Sequences were derived from PBMCs, sampled at surgery. The receptors were sampled from a male donor with early-stage non-small cell lung cancer.

This clonotype was picked up a small number of times. The chain links TRBV28 to TRBJ2-5; D possibly corresponds to TRBD1 (6 bases). Germline-derived CDR1 and CDR2 are MDHEN and SYDVKM. The CDR3 length is 12 residues. Trimming removed 5 bases from V and 9 bases from J, with 13 bases in between. The CDR3 loop reads CASSEGEGAQYF. CDR3 DNA sequence: TGTGCCAGCAGTGAGGGCGAGGGGGCCCAGTACTTC.

This clonotype was recorded at least ten times. The chain carries TRBV27 and TRBJ1-1, with D unclear. Trimming took 5 bases from V and 4 from J, leaving 14 bases between them. This CDR3 has 14 residues. Germline V gives CDR1 MNHEY, CDR2 SMNVEV (reference sequence). The CDR3 sequence: CASSPRGSGTEAFF. As DNA, the CDR3 is TGTGCCAGCAGTCCCCGAGGGTCGGGCACTGAAGCTTTCTTT.

This clonotype was detected only a few times. In nucleotides, the CDR3 is TGTGCCAGCAGCGTAGGTAAAGGTAACTACGAGCAGTACTTC. Translated, it gives CASSVGKGNYEQYF. The genes are TRBV9 and TRBJ2-7; D remains unclear. Between the trimmed V and J ends, which lost 0 bases and 3 bases, there was a span of 10 bases. This CDR3 region has 14 residues. Germline assignment: CDR1 SGDLS and CDR2 YYNGEE.

This clonotype was found many times. The chain combines TRBV29-1 with TRBJ2-2; 7 bases fit TRBD2. Per germline, CDR1 SQVTM and CDR2 ANQGSEA. V lost 7 bases and J lost 5; bases outside the gene matches: 7. The CDR3 contains 13 residues. The CDR3 DNA follows: TGCAGCGCTACAATTAGCGGGACCGGGGAGCTGTTTTTT. It specifies CSATISGTGELFF.

In this sample, this clonotype turned up many times. V and J are TRBV5-4 and TRBJ2-5, with TRBD2 identical over 9 bases. Looked up from germline, CDR1 is SGHNT and CDR2 is YYREEE (reference sequence). Losses at the gene ends were 1 base for V and 1 base for J; bases not matched to a gene: 5. The CDR3 is 16 amino acids. The CDR3 protein is CASSLWLAGTQETQYF. CDR3 DNA: TGTGCCAGCAGCTTGTGGCTAGCGGGAACCCAAGAGACCCAGTACTTC. The whole variable domain, remainder taken from reference TRBV5-4 and TRBJ2-5, is ETGVTQSPTHLIKTRGQQVTLRCSSQSGHNTVSWYQQALGQGPQFIFQYYREEENGRGNFPPRFSGLQFPNYSSELNVNALELDDSALYLCASSLWLAGTQETQYFGPGTRLLVL.

This clonotype occurred many times. The V gene is TRBV24-1, the J gene TRBJ2-1; 7 nucleotides match TRBD2. J gave up 7 bases and V 6 bases, and 8 bases lay outside the gene matches. This CDR3 is 14 amino acids long. Germline CDR1 KGHDR, CDR2 SFDVKD. The CDR3 sequence: CATSPAGLRNEQFF. The DNA of the CDR3 is TGTGCCACCAGTCCAGCGGGACTACGGAATGAGCAGTTCTTC.

This clonotype appeared a few times. The chain joins TRBV6-4 to TRBJ2-1; a weak D match, TRBD1 (6 bases). Germline V gene lookup returns CDR1 MRHNA and CDR2 SNTAGT. The V end lost 3 bases, the J end lost 8 bases, and 14 bases lay between the germline ends. The CDR3 has 14 amino acids. CDR3 sequence reads: CASSEVGGFDEQFF. The CDR3 DNA is TGTGCCAGCAGTGAGGTAGGGGGTTTCGATGAGCAGTTCTTC.

This clonotype has a count of ten or more. The CDR3 protein is CASRPTAGGPNTQYF. DNA for the CDR3: TGTGCCAGCAGACCTACGGCGGGGGGGCCGAATACGCAGTATTTT. V is TRBV7-9 and J is TRBJ2-3; 9 positions match TRBD2. Germline CDR1 reads SEHNR; CDR2 reads FQNEAQ (reference sequence). V shed 6 bases, J shed 7 bases, and the junction held 11 bases outside the gene matches. The CDR3 has 15 residues.

This clonotype occurred many times. This chain joins TRBV7-3 and TRBJ2-5; D uncertain. Germline CDR1 reads SGHTA; CDR2 reads FQGTGA. The V and J ends lost 5 bases and 6 bases respectively, with 13 bases between them. The CDR3 loop spans 13 amino acids. CDR3 nucleotide sequence: TGTGCCAGCAGCCCCGGAAGGCTCCAGACCCAGTACTTC. This gives the protein CASSPGRLQTQYF.

With regard to this clonotype: It may be a read error: a sequence one base away is much more abundant. The V gene is TRBV19, the J gene TRBJ2-2, with TRBD1 as a possible D gene (6 bases). CDR3 size: 15 residues. The V gene's germline CDR1 is LNHDA and CDR2 SQIVND (reference sequence). For the CDR3, the DNA is TGTGCCAGTAGCCGACCCGGACAGTCACCCGGGGAGCCGTTTTTT. Protein product: CASSRPGQSPGEPFF.

The sample holds many counts of this clonotype. The chain combines TRBV4-2 with TRBJ1-4, with a weak D call TRBD1 (5 bases). Between the trimmed V and J ends, which lost 1 base and 5 bases, there was a span of 14 bases. There are 16 residues in the CDR3. CDR1 is LGHNA and CDR2 is YNFKEQ in the germline V gene. CDR3 region: CASSQVDSQNNEKLFF. Written as DNA, the CDR3 is TGTGCCAGCAGCCAAGTAGACAGCCAGAACAATGAAAAACTGTTTTTT.

This clonotype turned up a few times. This chain links TRBV5-1 with TRBJ2-7; possible D gene TRBD1, 7 bases. V was trimmed by 2 bases and J by 7 bases, leaving 13 bases between them. This CDR3 has 13 residues. Germline values: CDR1 SGHRS, CDR2 YFSETQ. The CDR3 DNA reads TGCGCCAGCAGCTTCGGACAGGCGGGGGAGCAGTACTTC. This gives the protein CASSFGQAGEQYF.

In this sample, this clonotype turned up a few times. V is TRBV7-2 and J is TRBJ2-2; possible D gene TRBD2, 7 bases. V lost 4 bases to trimming and J lost 7 bases, with 16 bases between them. The V gene's germline CDR1 is SGHTA and CDR2 FQGNSA. The CDR3 has 15 residues. The CDR3 bases are TGTGCCAGCAGCTCCTCCGGGGGGCTGGGCGGGGAGCTGTTTTTT. This encodes CASSSSGGLGGELFF. Complete variable domain (other parts from reference TRBV7-2 and TRBJ2-2): GAGVSQSPSNKVTEKGKDVELRCDPISGHTALYWYRQSLGQGLEFLIYFQGNSAPDKSGLPSDRFSAERTGGSVSTLTIQRTQQEDSAVYLCASSSSGGLGGELFFGEGSRLTVL.

The rearrangement links TRBV25-1 to TRBJ1-2; 9 bases fit TRBD1. The CDR3 is made up of 16 amino acids. V dropped 2 bases and J dropped 1; count of bases not matched to a gene: 5. CDR1 and CDR2 from the germline V gene are MGHDK and SYGVNS. Written as DNA, the CDR3 is TGTGCCAGCAGTGAAACGGGACAGGGAGGTAACTATGGCTACACCTTC. Amino acids: CASSETGQGGNYGYTF.

This clonotype has just a few counts. The chain combines TRBV29-1 with TRBJ2-6, with D unresolved. CDR3 length: 13 residues. V was shortened by 2 bases and J by 1 base, with 3 bases between the two germline ends. CDR1 and CDR2 (germline): SQVTM, ANQGSEA. The DNA of the CDR3 is TGCAGCGTTGAAATATCTGGGGCCAACGTCCTGACTTTC. This encodes CSVEISGANVLTF.